These 13 T cell receptor beta chains came from one sample sequenced in a study of cytomegalovirus exposure and HLA in healthy donors. The study ran its PCR with 60 Vbeta and 13 Jbeta primers. Clones were read by immunoSEQ multiplex PCR, and TCRdb kept only the in-frame ones, dropping some. Of around 300,000 clones listed, 70% to 90% are singletons. Sequencing was performed on PBMCs. The receptors originated from a woman aged 18 to 35 in good health and CMV-seronegative.

In its sample, this clone was seen once. The chain recombines TRBV18 with TRBJ2-1; maybe TRBD1 (6 bases). CDR3 length: 16 residues. V lost 6 bases, J lost 5 bases, and 20 bases lay in between. Germline V gives CDR1 KGHSH, CDR2 LQKENI. This chain's CDR3 is CASSTGERTFDNEQFF. The CDR3 DNA reads TGTGCCAGCTCGACAGGCGAACGAACCTTCGACAATGAGCAGTTCTTC.

The V and J genes are TRBV29-1 and TRBJ2-3; possibly TRBD1 for D (6 bases). Between the trimmed V and J ends, which lost 5 bases and 14 bases, there was a span of 26 bases. The length of the CDR3 is 14 residues. Looked up from germline, CDR1 is SQVTM and CDR2 is ANQGSEA. The CDR3 region is CSVQGRTFKPGVYF. CDR3 DNA sequence: TGCAGCGTTCAGGGAAGGACGTTCAAGCCAGGGGTGTATTTT.

The chain employs TRBV6-1 and TRBJ1-2; 8 positions agree with TRBD1. Germline trimming cut 4 bases from V and 1 base from J; bases unmatched to any gene: 2. This CDR3 has 14 amino acids. CDR1 MNHNS and CDR2 SASEGT come from the germline V gene. CDR3 sequence: CASSVDRVNYGYTF. CDR3 nucleotides: TGTGCCAGCAGTGTGGACAGGGTTAACTATGGCTACACCTTC.

V is TRBV7-2 and J is TRBJ2-5; D not certain. Trimming took 1 base from V and 7 from J, leaving 10 bases between them. The CDR3 contains 13 residues. The germline gives CDR1 SGHTA, CDR2 FQGNSA. The CDR3 sequence: CASSLGDSVTQYF. CDR3 DNA sequence: TGTGCCAGCAGCTTAGGAGATTCGGTGACCCAGTACTTC.

Details on this clone: A read error may account for a junction end that differs from germline. The V call is TRBV7-9, the J call TRBJ2-7; perhaps TRBD1 as D (6 bases). The CDR3 is 15 residues long. CDR1 is SEHNR, CDR2 FQNEAQ, per germline (reference sequence). Written as DNA, the CDR3 is TGTTCCAGCAGCTTAACAGGGCGTTACTCCTACGAGCAGTACTTC. Translated, it gives CSSSLTGRYSYEQYF.

The chain carries TRBV2 and TRBJ1-4; no firm D call. Trimming pared 3 bases from V and 4 bases from J, leaving 12 bases between. This CDR3 has 15 amino acids. Germline V CDR1 and CDR2: SNHLY, FYNNEI. The CDR3 loop reads CASSEPAGSNEKLFF. The CDR3 region has the DNA TGTGCCAGCAGTGAGCCCGCGGGGAGTAATGAAAAACTGTTTTTT.

The chain links TRBV4-1 to TRBJ2-7; 7 bases are shared with TRBD2. The CDR3 is 15 amino acids. V shed 1 base and J 2 bases; nucleotides not matched to a gene: 5. The germline CDR1 and CDR2 sequences are MGHRA and YSYEKL. The CDR3, as DNA: TGCGCCAGCAGCCAAGGAGGGGAGGGGACCTACGAGCAGTACTTC. Encoded protein: CASSQGGEGTYEQYF.

As DNA, the CDR3 is TGTGCCATCAGTGAAGCGGGGGGAGGCTACGAGCAGTACTTC. This translates into CAISEAGGGYEQYF. The chain is built from TRBV10-3 and TRBJ2-7; 9 bases are shared with TRBD2. The junction had 3 bases not matched to a gene; V was cut back by 3 bases and J by 3 bases. Per the germline V gene, CDR1 is ENHRY and CDR2 is SYGVKD. The CDR3 length is 14 residues.

This clone came up once. J is TRBJ2-7 and V is TRBV28, with 8 bases lining up with TRBD1. Trimming cost V 3 bases and J 4 bases; bases outside gene matches: 8. The germline gives CDR1 MDHEN, CDR2 SYDVKM. This CDR3 contains 15 residues. The CDR3 protein is CASSFPRTGWYEQYF. CDR3 nucleotides: TGTGCCAGCAGTTTCCCTCGGACAGGGTGGTACGAGCAGTACTTC.

This sequence joins TRBV6-1 and TRBJ1-2, with TRBD1 identical over 7 bases. Germline-derived CDR1 and CDR2 are MNHNS and SASEGT. The CDR3 runs 12 residues. The junction had 8 bases not matched to a gene; V was cut back by 11 bases and J by 5 bases. DNA of the CDR3: TGTGCCCTCAGGGGACAGAAATATGGCTACACCTTC. This encodes CALRGQKYGYTF.

About this clone itself: The junction shows a germline mismatch at one end, possibly a read error. The chain carries TRBV7-9 and TRBJ2-3; 11 positions match TRBD2. The CDR3 covers 12 residues. From germline, CDR1 is SEHNR and CDR2 FQNEAQ (reference sequence). The CDR3 here is CSSSSSGGAEYF. The CDR3 coding sequence is TGTTCCAGCAGCAGTAGCGGGGGGGCGGAGTATTTT.

The rearrangement links TRBV19 to TRBJ2-3; 8 bases align to TRBD2. Germline CDR1 and CDR2: LNHDA and SQIVND (reference sequence). CDR3 length equals 17 residues. Trimming at V came to 2 bases and at J to 0 bases, leaving 7 bases not matched to a gene. CDR3 loop: CASSISGVAGSTDTQYF. The CDR3 DNA is TGTGCCAGTAGTATATCAGGGGTAGCGGGGAGCACAGATACGCAGTATTTT.

The chain joins TRBV27 to TRBJ2-3, with D unclear. With 1 base removed from V and 0 bases from J, the gap between germline ends came to 5 bases. From germline, CDR1 is MNHEY and CDR2 SMNVEV (reference sequence). This CDR3 region has 14 residues. In nucleotides, the CDR3 is TGTGCCAGCAGTTTATTGGCCAGCACAGATACGCAGTATTTT. Protein product: CASSLLASTDTQYF.